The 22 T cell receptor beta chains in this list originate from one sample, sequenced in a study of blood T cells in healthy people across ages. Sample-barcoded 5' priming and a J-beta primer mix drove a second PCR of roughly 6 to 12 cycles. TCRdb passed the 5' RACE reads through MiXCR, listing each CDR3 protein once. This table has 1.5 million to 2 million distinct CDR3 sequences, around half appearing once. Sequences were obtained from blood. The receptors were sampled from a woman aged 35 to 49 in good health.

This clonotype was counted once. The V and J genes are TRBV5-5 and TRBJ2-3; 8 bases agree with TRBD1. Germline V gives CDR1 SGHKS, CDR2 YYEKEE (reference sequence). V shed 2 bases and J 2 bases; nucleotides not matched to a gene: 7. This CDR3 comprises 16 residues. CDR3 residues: CASSFQGARDTDTQYF. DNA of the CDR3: TGTGCCAGCAGCTTCCAGGGGGCGAGGGACACAGATACGCAGTATTTT.

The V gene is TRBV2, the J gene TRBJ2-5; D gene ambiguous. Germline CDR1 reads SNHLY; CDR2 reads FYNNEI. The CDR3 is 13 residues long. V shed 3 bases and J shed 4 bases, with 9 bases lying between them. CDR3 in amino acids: CASSEAVGETQYF. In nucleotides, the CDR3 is TGTGCCAGCAGTGAGGCTGTGGGAGAGACCCAGTACTTC.

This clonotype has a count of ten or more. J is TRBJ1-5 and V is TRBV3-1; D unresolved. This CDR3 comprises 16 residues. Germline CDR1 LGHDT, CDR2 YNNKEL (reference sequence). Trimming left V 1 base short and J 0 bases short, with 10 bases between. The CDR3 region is CASSQGSAHSNQPQHF. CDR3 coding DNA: TGTGCCAGCAGCCAAGGGTCGGCACATAGCAATCAGCCCCAGCATTTT.

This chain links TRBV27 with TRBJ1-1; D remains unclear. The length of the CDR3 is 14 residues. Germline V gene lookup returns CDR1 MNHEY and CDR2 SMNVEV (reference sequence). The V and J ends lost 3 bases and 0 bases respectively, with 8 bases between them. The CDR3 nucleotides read TGTGCCAGCAGTTTCTCCGAGTTGAACACTGAAGCTTTCTTT. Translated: CASSFSELNTEAFF.

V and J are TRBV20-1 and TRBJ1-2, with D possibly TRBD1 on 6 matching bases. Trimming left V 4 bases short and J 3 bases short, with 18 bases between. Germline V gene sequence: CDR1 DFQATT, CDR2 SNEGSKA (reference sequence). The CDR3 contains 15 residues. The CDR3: CSAKTIQGNYYGYTF. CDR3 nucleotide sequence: TGCAGTGCTAAAACAATTCAGGGGAACTACTATGGCTACACCTTC.

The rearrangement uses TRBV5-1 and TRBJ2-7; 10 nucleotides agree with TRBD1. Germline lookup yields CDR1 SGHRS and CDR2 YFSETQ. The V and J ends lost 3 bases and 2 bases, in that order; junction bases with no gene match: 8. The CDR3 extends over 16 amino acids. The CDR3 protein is CASSSRTGGLTYEQYF. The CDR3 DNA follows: TGCGCCAGCAGCTCCCGGACAGGGGGGCTTACCTACGAGCAGTACTTC.

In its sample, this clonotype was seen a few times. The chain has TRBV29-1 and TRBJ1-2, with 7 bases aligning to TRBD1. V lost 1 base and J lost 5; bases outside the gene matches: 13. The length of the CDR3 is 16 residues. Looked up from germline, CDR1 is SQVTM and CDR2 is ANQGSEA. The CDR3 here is CSVEVTRPRGVYGYTF. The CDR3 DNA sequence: TGCAGCGTTGAAGTCACCCGCCCCAGGGGGGTTTATGGCTACACCTTC.

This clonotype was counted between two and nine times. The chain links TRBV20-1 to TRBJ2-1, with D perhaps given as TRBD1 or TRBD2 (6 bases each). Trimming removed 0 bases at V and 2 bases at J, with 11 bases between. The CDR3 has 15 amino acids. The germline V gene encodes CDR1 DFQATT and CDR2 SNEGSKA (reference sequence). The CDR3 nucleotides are TGCAGTGCTAGAGATTCGGGGGCACCCTACAATGAGCAGTTCTTC. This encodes CSARDSGAPYNEQFF.

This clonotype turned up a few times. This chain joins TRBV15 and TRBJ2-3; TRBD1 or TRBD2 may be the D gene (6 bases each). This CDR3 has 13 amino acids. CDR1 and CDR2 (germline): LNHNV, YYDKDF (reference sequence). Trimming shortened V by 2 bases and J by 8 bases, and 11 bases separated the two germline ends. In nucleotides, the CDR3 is TGTGCCACCAGCAGACAGAGGGGGGCTACGCAGTATTTT. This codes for CATSRQRGATQYF.

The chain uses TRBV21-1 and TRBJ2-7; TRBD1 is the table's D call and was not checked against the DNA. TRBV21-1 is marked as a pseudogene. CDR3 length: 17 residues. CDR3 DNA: TGTGCCAGCAGCAAAGAATGGGACAGACGACGGGTCTACGAGCAGTACTTC. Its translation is CASSKEWDRRRVYEQYF.

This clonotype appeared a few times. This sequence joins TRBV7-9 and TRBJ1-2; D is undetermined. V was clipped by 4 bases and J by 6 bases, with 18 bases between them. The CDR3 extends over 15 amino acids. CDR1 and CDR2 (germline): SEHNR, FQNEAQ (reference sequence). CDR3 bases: TGTGCCAGCAGCTCAGGCCTTCTGGGTATGGATGGCTACACCTTC. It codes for CASSSGLLGMDGYTF.

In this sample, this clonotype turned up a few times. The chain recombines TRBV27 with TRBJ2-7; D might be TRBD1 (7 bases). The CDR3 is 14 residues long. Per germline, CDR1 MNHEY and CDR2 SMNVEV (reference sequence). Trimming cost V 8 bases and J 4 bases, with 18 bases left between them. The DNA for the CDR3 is TGTGCCAGCCGGGGGACAGAGAAGATTTACGAGCAGTACTTC. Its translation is CASRGTEKIYEQYF.

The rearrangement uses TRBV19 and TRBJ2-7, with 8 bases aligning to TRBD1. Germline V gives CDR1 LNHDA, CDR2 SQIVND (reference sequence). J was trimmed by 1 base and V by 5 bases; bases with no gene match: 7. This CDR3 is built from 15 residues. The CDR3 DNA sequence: TGTGCCAGTAGTTATGGACAGGGTGGATCCTACGAGCAGTACTTC. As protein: CASSYGQGGSYEQYF.

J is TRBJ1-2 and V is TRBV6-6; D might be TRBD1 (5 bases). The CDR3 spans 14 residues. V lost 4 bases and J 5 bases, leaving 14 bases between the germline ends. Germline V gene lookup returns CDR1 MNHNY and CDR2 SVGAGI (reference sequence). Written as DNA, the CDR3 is TGTGCCAGCAGTTCTGGGGGGTCGGCTTATGGCTACACCTTC. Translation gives CASSSGGSAYGYTF.

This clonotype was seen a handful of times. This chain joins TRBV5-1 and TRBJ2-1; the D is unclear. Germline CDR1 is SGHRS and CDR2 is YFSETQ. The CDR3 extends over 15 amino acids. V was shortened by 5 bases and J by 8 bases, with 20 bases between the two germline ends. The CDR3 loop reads CASRTEGPYLDEQFF. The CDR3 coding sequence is TGCGCCAGCAGAACTGAAGGACCATATCTCGATGAGCAGTTCTTC.

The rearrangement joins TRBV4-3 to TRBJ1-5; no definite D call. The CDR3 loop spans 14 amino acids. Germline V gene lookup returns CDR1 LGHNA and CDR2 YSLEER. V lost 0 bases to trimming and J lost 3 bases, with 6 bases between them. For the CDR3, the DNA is TGCGCCAGCAGCCAAGATCTCACCAATCAGCCCCAGCATTTT. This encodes CASSQDLTNQPQHF.

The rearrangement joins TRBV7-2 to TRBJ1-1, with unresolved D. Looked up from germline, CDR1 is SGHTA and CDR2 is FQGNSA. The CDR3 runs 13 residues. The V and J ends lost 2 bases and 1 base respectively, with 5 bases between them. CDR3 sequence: CASSLHRNTEAFF. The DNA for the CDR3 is TGTGCCAGCAGCTTACACAGGAACACTGAAGCTTTCTTT.

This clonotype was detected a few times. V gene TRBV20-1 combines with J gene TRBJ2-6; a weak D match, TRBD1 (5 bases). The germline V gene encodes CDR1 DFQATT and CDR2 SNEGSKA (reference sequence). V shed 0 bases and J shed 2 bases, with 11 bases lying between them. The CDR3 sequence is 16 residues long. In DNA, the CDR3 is TGCAGTGCTAGAGATCCCATGACAGCTGGGGCCAACGTCCTGACTTTC. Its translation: CSARDPMTAGANVLTF.

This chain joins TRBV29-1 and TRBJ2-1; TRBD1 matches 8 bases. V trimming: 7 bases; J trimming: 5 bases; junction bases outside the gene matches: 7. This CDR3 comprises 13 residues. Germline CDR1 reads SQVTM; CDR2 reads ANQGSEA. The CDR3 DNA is TGCAGCGGTGCAGGGGGCATGAACAATGAGCAGTTCTTC. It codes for CSGAGGMNNEQFF.

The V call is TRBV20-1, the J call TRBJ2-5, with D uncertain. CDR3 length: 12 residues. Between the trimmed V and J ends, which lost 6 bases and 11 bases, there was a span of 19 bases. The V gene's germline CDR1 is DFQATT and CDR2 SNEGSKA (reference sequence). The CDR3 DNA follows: TGCAGTGCGAACGAAGCTTCCAATGAGCAGTACTTC. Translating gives CSANEASNEQYF.

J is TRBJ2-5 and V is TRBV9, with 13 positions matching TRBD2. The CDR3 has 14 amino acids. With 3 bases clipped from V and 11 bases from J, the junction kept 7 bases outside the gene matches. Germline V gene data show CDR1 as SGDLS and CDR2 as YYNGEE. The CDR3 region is CASSEGLAGSEQYF. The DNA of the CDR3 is TGTGCCAGCAGCGAGGGACTAGCGGGGAGTGAGCAGTACTTC.

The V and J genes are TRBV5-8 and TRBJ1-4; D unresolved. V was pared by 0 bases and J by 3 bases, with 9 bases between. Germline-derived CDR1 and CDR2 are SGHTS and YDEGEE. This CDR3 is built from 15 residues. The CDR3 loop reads CASSLGEQSNEKLFF. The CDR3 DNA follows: TGTGCCAGCAGCTTGGGAGAACAGTCTAATGAAAAACTGTTTTTT.